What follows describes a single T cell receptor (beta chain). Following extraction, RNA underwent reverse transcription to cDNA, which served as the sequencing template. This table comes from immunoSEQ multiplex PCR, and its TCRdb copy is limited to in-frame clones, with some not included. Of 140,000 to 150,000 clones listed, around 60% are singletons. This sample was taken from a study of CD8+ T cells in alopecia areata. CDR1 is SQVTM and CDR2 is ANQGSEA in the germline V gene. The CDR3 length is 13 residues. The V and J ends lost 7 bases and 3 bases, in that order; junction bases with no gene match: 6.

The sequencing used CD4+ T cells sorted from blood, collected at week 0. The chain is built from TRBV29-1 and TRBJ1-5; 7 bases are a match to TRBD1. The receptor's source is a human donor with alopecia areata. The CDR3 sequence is CSARTGVNQPQHF. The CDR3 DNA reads TGCAGCGCCCGAACAGGGGTCAATCAGCCCCAGCATTTT. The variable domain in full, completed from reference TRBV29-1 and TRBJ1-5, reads SAVISQKPSRDICQRGTSLTIQCQVDSQVTMMFWYRQQPGQSLTLIATANQGSEATYESGFVIDKFPISRPNLTFSTLTVSNMSPEDSSIYLCSARTGVNQPQHFGDGTRLSIL.